Listed below are T cell receptor beta chains from one sample, sequenced in a study of blood T cell repertoires in COVID-19. TCRdb's copy holds only in-frame clones and misses some; the assay was immunoSEQ multiplex PCR. The sample includes about 180,000 clones, less than 85% of them seen just once. Sequenced: PBMCs or T cells enriched from blood (not recorded which). The receptors were gathered from a man in his 60s who had recovered from COVID-19. Both conserved end residues are part of each CDR3.

v_gene	j_gene	CDR3aa
TRBV24-1	TRBJ2-7	CATSDPGTDKTYEQYF
TRBV6-4	TRBJ2-1	CASSEEGGHNEQFF
TRBV5-1	TRBJ2-3	CASSLRGGMADTQYF
TRBV18	TRBJ2-1	CASSPPGPGGNEQFF
TRBV3-1/TRBV3-2	TRBJ1-1	CASSQVMNTEAFF
TRBV27	TRBJ1-2	CASIKRPGQGALLTF
TRBV2	TRBJ1-2	CASRYGTGNGYTF
TRBV19	TRBJ1-1	CASSIYRGPDTEAFF
TRBV7-9	TRBJ2-3	CATVGTGPTDTQYF
TRBV19	TRBJ1-2	CPPGPKNGYTF
TRBV28	TRBJ1-6	CASSLRTDNSPLHF
TRBV28	TRBJ1-5	CASITLRQGAQPQHF
TRBV5-1	TRBJ2-1	CASSLAGVGGGNEQFF
TRBV13	TRBJ1-2	CASSLGPPGVNYGYTF
TRBV5-4	TRBJ1-4	CASSTTPTGGEKLFF
TRBV28	TRBJ1-2	CASSHSGQPEYGYTF
TRBV2	TRBJ1-1	CASSELTGGGNTEAFF
TRBV28	TRBJ2-3	CASSGGTGGTPSTDTQYF
TRBV16	TRBJ2-7	CASNRQGANEQYF
TRBV28	TRBJ2-7	CATNPRQDSQYF
TRBV27	TRBJ2-1	CASSLRAGGLWNEQFF
TRBV3-1/TRBV3-2	TRBJ2-5	CASSQVTGSQETQYF
TRBV28	TRBJ1-6	CASSPPPESSYNSPLHF
TRBV30	TRBJ1-6	CAWRDPKRPRGSPLHF
TRBV28	TRBJ2-1	CASSLAGGGNEQFF
TRBV7-2	TRBJ2-6	CASSIRLAPSSGANVLTF
TRBV27	TRBJ1-1	CASSLSIQRGGDKNTEAFF
TRBV11-3	TRBJ2-1	CASSLGTAYNEQFF
TRBV7-3	TRBJ2-1	CASSYTGVNEQFF
TRBV7-2	TRBJ2-3	CASSPGLTDTQYF
TRBV7-2	TRBJ1-1	CASSPSTGGYTEAFF
TRBV7-9	TRBJ2-1	CASSLGLADNEQFF
TRBV7-3	TRBJ2-1	CASSTLVDNEQFF
TRBV15	TRBJ1-5	CATSSLVGRPQHF
TRBV7-9	TRBJ1-2	CASSLGTGAAGYGYTF
TRBV3-1/TRBV3-2	TRBJ2-1	CASRGRGGADNEQFF
TRBV5-1	TRBJ2-7	CASSHGTSGRPYEQYF
TRBV24-1	TRBJ2-3	CATSESDRGGPVTDTQYF
TRBV12-2	TRBJ1-4	CASRTLLCRWALNEKLFF
TRBV3-1/TRBV3-2	TRBJ1-2	CASSQAKLDRRTYGYTF
TRBV28	TRBJ2-7	CASSFGLAGGSYEQYF
TRBV18	TRBJ1-3	CASSPLHEGVGSGNTIYF